This entry features one T cell receptor beta chain sequence. The sample is drawn from a study of blood T cell repertoires in COVID-19. About the study: COVID-19 samples from acute and convalescent phases originated in the United States, Italy and Spain.

Resolution of symptoms, clearance, or two negative PCRs was present in recovered Cohort 3 donors. Germline V gene sequence: CDR1 SNHLY, CDR2 FYNNEI. This CDR3 has 14 amino acids. Trimming took off 7 bases at V and 9 bases at J, with 16 bases between the two ends. As processed by the authors: How many nucleated cells were present was estimated from reference gene primer amplification. Profiled with immunoSEQ multiplex PCR; TCRdb holds only in-frame clones, not every one. V, J and clone size derive from that table, while D and trimming were established from the DNA sequence. The sample has about 320,000 clones, about 90% seen once.

This sequence originates from a man aged 25 to 40 who had recovered from COVID-19. Sequences were obtained from PBMCs or T cells enriched from blood (not recorded which). J is TRBJ1-6 and V is TRBV2, with D perhaps matching TRBD1 (6 bases). As DNA, the CDR3 is TGTGCCAGCACCCGGGGAGGGGGGGGTTCACCCCTCCACTTT. It is translated as CASTRGGGGSPLHF.